This T cell receptor beta chain was documented in a study of blood T cell repertoires in COVID-19 (TCRdb year 2020). Regarding the research as a whole: Samples covering the acute and convalescent phases of COVID-19 were provided by collaborators in the United States, Italy and Spain. Subjects who had been exposed to COVID-19, were actively infected with it, or had recovered from it provided the deeply sampled blood TCRbeta repertoires that made up the dataset. The material from the prospective study consisted of cDNA or gDNA derived from T cells, B-cell-depleted T cells, or PBMCs. Sample metadata almost always included a de-identified subject ID, COVID-19 status, age in years and sex. Samples were obtained from the ongoing ImmuneRACE study (first 160 participants) and from 1,254 subjects provided by 6 global collaborators. HLA class I and class II types, where available, came from metadata supplied by the sample provider rather than from assay-based typing. The repertoires were made available in a free public database intended to serve as a resource for research on the immune response to SARS-CoV-2.

TCRbeta CDR3 regions were amplified from genomic DNA by means of the immunoSEQ Assay, a bias-controlled multiplex PCR. In the paper's pipeline: Within the assay, amplification of reference gene primers was used to estimate how many nucleated cells each sample contained. Sequence reads were collapsed and filtered to measure the absolute abundance of every unique TCRbeta CDR3 rearrangement. For each sample, productive Simpson clonality was calculated as the square root of Simpson's diversity index over productive rearrangements. The table comes from immuneACCESS by way of TCRdb, which keeps in-frame sequences with V and J called. Part of the clones is missing from these tables; in studies checked, under half for an unresolved V gene and the rest for unknown reasons. The V and J calls and clone size come from that table; D and trimming were worked out from the DNA. This sample holds about 380,000 clones; 90% were observed only once. The top ten constitute 6.5% to 8% of the sample.

What the authors observed across the whole study: Clinical and demographic metadata were provided uncurated, with the amount varying by source and participant.

About this clone itself: There is no known antigen for this receptor. No per-base quality is available; no much larger clone lies one base away.

The collaborating institutions used their own protocols to collect whole blood in K2EDTA tubes. For TCRbeta analysis, collaborators shipped samples in one of three forms: frozen whole blood, isolated PBMCs, or DNA extracted from either of those sample types. CDR1 and CDR2, looked up from the germline V gene (reference sequence), are SEHNR and FQNEAQ. V gives up 3 bases and J gives up 0 bases, and the segment between their germline ends measures 14 bases. The CDR3 contains 16 residues, cysteine and phenylalanine counted. The only DNA kept is the CDR3, 48 bases in frame from the first base. The specimen was peripheral blood. The TCR comes from a man younger than 35 with active or convalescent COVID-19. This chain is built from TRBV7-9 and TRBJ1-1; TRBD1 is a weak D gene call, 6 bases matching. The encoded CDR3 is CASSFTQGIMNTEAFF. The sequence in DNA is TGTGCCAGCAGCTTTACACAGGGTATCATGAACACTGAAGCTTTCTTT.